This T cell receptor beta chain was found in a study of control samples from healthy donors and cancer patients. Profiling relied on immunoSEQ multiplex PCR, and the TCRdb table lists in-frame clones only, not all of them. The repertoire consists of about 92,000 clones, with around 80% occurring once and the leading ten covering about 9.8%. V was cut by 7 bases and J by 8 bases, with 16 bases left in between. The CDR3 spans 13 residues. CDR1 and CDR2 (germline): LNHDA, SQIVND (reference sequence). The material sequenced was blood. V gene TRBV19 combines with J gene TRBJ2-3; the D call may be TRBD1 or TRBD2 (5 bases each). The receptor was isolated from a woman in her fifties or sixties in good health. The CDR3 reads CASTGTIPGTQYF. The CDR3 DNA reads TGTGCCAGTACCGGGACGATTCCTGGTACGCAGTATTTT.